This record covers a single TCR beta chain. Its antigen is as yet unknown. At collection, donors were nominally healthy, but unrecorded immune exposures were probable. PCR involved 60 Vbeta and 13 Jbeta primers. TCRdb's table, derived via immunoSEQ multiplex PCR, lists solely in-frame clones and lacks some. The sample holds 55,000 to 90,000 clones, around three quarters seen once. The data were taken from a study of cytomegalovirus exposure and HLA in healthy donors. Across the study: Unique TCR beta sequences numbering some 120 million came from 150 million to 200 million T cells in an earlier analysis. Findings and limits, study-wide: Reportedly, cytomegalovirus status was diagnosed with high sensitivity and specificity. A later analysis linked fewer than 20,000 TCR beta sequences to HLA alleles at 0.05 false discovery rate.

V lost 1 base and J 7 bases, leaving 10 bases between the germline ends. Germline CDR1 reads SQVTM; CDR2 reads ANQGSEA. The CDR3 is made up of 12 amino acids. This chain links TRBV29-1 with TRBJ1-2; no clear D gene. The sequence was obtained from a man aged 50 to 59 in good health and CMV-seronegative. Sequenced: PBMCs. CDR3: CSVEGQSLGYTF. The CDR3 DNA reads TGCAGCGTTGAAGGACAAAGTCTTGGCTACACCTTC.